The 9 T cell receptor beta chains given below trace back to one sample, sequenced in a study of vaccination and CD4 T cells after COVID-19. The antigens for these receptors are not known. Described treatment: roughly 11-day PBMC culture with coronavirus spike peptide pools or control peptides (ViraFEST assay). Sequenced with the Oncomine TCR Beta short-read assay was DNA taken from cultured CD4+ T cells. TCRdb itself ran the PCR reads through MiXCR, one entry per CDR3 protein. The table lists approximately 10,000 distinct CDR3 sequences, 59% of them singletons, with roughly 14% in the top ten. Sequenced: CD4+ T cells from blood, cultured in vitro. All receptors derive from a human donor who had recovered from COVID-19.

The chain joins TRBV15 to TRBJ2-1; 12 nucleotides align to TRBD1. V gave up 8 bases and J gave up 5 bases; unmatched junction bases: 10. The CDR3 is 16 residues long. Germline CDR1 reads LNHNV; CDR2 reads YYDKDF (reference sequence). The CDR3 sequence: CATRSLRDRGHNEQFF. The CDR3 DNA sequence: TGTGCCACCCGGAGTTTGCGGGACAGGGGGCACAATGAGCAGTTCTTC. Together with reference TRBV15 and TRBJ2-1, the CDR3 gives the full variable domain: DAMVIQNPRYQVTQFGKPVTLSCSQTLNHNVMYWYQQKSSQAPKLLFHYYDKDFNNEADTPDNFQSRRPNTSFCFLDIRSPGLGDTAMYLCATRSLRDRGHNEQFFGPGTRLTVL.

This clonotype was detected a few times. CDR3 loop: CSASDPRQGLTGELFF. The CDR3 DNA follows: TGCAGTGCTAGCGACCCCCGACAGGGTCTCACCGGGGAGCTGTTTTTT. This chain links TRBV20-1 with TRBJ2-2; 7 bases are a match to TRBD1. CDR1 is DFQATT, CDR2 SNEGSKA, per germline (reference sequence). J lost 4 bases, V lost 3 bases, and 11 bases had no gene match. This CDR3 region has 16 residues.

The gene calls are TRBV2 and TRBJ1-3; D unresolved. CDR3 size: 13 residues. Trimming removed 1 base at V and 3 bases at J, with 4 bases between. The germline V gene has CDR1 SNHLY and CDR2 FYNNEI. DNA of the CDR3: TGTGCCAGCAGTGAAGGGTATGGAAACACCATATATTTT. It translates to CASSEGYGNTIYF.

This clonotype showed up just a few times. This chain uses TRBV7-9 with TRBJ1-5; 8 bases are a match to TRBD1. V shed 5 bases, J shed 4 bases, and the junction held 7 bases outside the gene matches. This CDR3 region has 15 residues. The germline V gene encodes CDR1 SEHNR and CDR2 FQNEAQ (reference sequence). The CDR3 coding sequence is TGTGCCAGCAGCCCAGGACAGGGAGGGAATCAGCCCCAGCATTTT. The encoded protein is CASSPGQGGNQPQHF.

The chain has TRBV5-5 and TRBJ2-7; 15 bases fit TRBD2. The CDR3 runs to 17 residues. Germline CDR1 and CDR2: SGHKS and YYEKEE (reference sequence). After removal of 3 bases from V and 4 bases from J, the junction contained 8 bases not matched to a gene. Here the CDR3 reads CASSWGLAGGLPYEQYF. CDR3 coding DNA: TGTGCCAGCAGCTGGGGACTAGCGGGAGGACTTCCATACGAGCAGTACTTC.

This clonotype turned up a few times. The chain is built from TRBV4-1 and TRBJ1-5; 10 nucleotides align to TRBD1. This CDR3 comprises 13 residues. With V trimmed by 8 bases and J by 4 bases, 2 bases remained unmatched. CDR1 MGHRA and CDR2 YSYEKL come from the germline V gene. CDR3 coding DNA: TGCGCCAGCGGGGGACAGGGGAATCAGCCCCAGCATTTT. As protein: CASGGQGNQPQHF.

Points on this clonotype: One end of the junction does not line up with germline, which may come from a read error. The V gene is TRBV6-5, the J gene TRBJ2-7; 8 bases are a match to TRBD2. Germline loops: CDR1 MNHEY, CDR2 SVGAGI. The CDR3 runs to 15 residues. CDR3 amino acids: CASSYPVGGGGTLVF. CDR3 nucleotide sequence: TGTGCCAGCAGTTACCCGGTGGGTGGCGGGGGGACACTTGTTTTC.

This chain joins TRBV7-2 and TRBJ2-3; D is possibly TRBD1 or TRBD2 (5 bases each). Germline values: CDR1 SGHTA, CDR2 FQGNSA. The V end was cut by 4 bases, the J end by 8 bases, with 10 bases between. CDR3 length: 12 residues. The CDR3 DNA reads TGTGCCAGCAGCTCCCCTGGGGGTACGCAGTATTTT. Translation: CASSSPGGTQYF. The entire variable domain, with the rest obtained from reference TRBV7-2 and TRBJ2-3, is as follows: GAGVSQSPSNKVTEKGKDVELRCDPISGHTALYWYRQSLGQGLEFLIYFQGNSAPDKSGLPSDRFSAERTGGSVSTLTIQRTQQEDSAVYLCASSSPGGTQYFGPGTRLTVL.

This clonotype was detected only once. The gene calls are TRBV4-2 and TRBJ2-2; a weak D match, TRBD2 (6 bases). V lost 4 bases to trimming and J lost 2 bases, with 11 bases between them. Germline CDR1 LGHNA, CDR2 YNFKEQ. This CDR3 has 15 residues. The CDR3 DNA sequence: TGTGCCAGCAGCCGGCGGGACTCTAACACCGGGGAGCTGTTTTTT. Amino acids: CASSRRDSNTGELFF.